A single sample gave rise to the 30 T cell receptor beta chains below, sequenced in a study of breast tumors, draining lymph nodes, adjacent tissues. Samples came from axillary lymph nodes draining the breast cancer. TCRdb recomputed calls from the multiplex PCR reads with MiXCR, one row per CDR3 protein. In the table there are 150,000 to 200,000 distinct CDR3 sequences, approximately 33% of which are singletons. Sequencing used axillary lymph node tissue. These receptors came from a female donor with breast cancer. Some clones in this sample may be carry-over from other donors' samples.

This clonotype was picked up many times. The V call is TRBV4-2, the J call TRBJ2-1; 7 nucleotides match TRBD2. Germline V lookup: CDR1 LGHNA, CDR2 YNFKEQ. The CDR3 runs 18 residues. V was pared by 0 bases and J by 4 bases, with 12 bases of the junction left unmatched. CDR3 residues: CASSQETVRGDLYNEQFF. Written as DNA, the CDR3 is TGTGCCAGCAGCCAAGAGACGGTTCGGGGGGACCTTTACAATGAGCAGTTCTTC.

This clonotype has ten or more counts. One end of the junction does not line up with germline, which may come from a read error. V usage is TRBV7-7 and J usage is TRBJ2-1; D is ambiguous. CDR3 size: 16 residues. Germline CDR1 SSHAT, CDR2 FNYEAQ (reference sequence). The CDR3 bases are TGTGCTAGCAGCTTAGCAGGAGACCAACCCTACAATGAGCAGTTCTTC. Protein sequence: CASSLAGDQPYNEQFF.

There are many counts of this clonotype. This chain connects TRBV4-2 to TRBJ2-1; tentative D call: TRBD2 (5 bases). The V end was cut by 2 bases, the J end by 2 bases, with 13 bases between. CDR3 length: 16 amino acids. Per germline, CDR1 LGHNA and CDR2 YNFKEQ. CDR3 amino acids: CASSQKGVTPYNEQFF. The CDR3 DNA reads as TGTGCCAGCAGCCAAAAGGGAGTTACCCCCTACAATGAGCAGTTCTTC.

This clonotype was seen repeatedly, ten times or more. The chain recombines TRBV30 with TRBJ2-7, with 7 nucleotides matching TRBD1. The CDR3 is 14 amino acids. V dropped 0 bases and J dropped 0; count of bases not matched to a gene: 2. Per the germline V gene, CDR1 is GTSNPN and CDR2 is SVGIG (reference sequence). This chain's CDR3 is CAWSVGTASYEQYF. For the CDR3, the DNA is TGTGCCTGGAGTGTAGGGACAGCCTCCTACGAGCAGTACTTC.

This clonotype was observed at least ten times. The chain uses TRBV20-1 and TRBJ1-2; possible D gene TRBD1, 5 bases. Germline V CDR1 and CDR2: DFQATT, SNEGSKA (reference sequence). V dropped 4 bases and J dropped 3 bases, with 12 bases sitting between them. CDR3 length: 13 amino acids. This CDR3 is CSAIDREDYGYTF. The CDR3, as DNA: TGCAGTGCTATTGACAGAGAAGACTATGGCTACACCTTC.

This clonotype was detected a few times. The chain couples TRBV6-5 to TRBJ1-3; D is perhaps TRBD1 (5 bases). Germline V gene sequence: CDR1 MNHEY, CDR2 SVGAGI. Trimming took off 8 bases at V and 0 bases at J, with 17 bases between the two ends. The CDR3 runs to 16 residues. The CDR3, as DNA: TGTGCCAGCGGCCCCGCAGGGCTTAGCTCTGGAAACACCATATATTTT. This gives the protein CASGPAGLSSGNTIYF.

Turning to this clonotype: One end of the junction is discordant with germline, which a read error may explain. The V call is TRBV7-7, the J call TRBJ1-2; D call uncertain. The germline gives CDR1 SSHAT, CDR2 FNYEAQ (reference sequence). The CDR3 runs 12 residues. CDR3 DNA sequence: TGTGCTAGCAGCTTACCCTACCGACGCGTAGCCTTC. This translates into CASSLPYRRVAF. Looking up the rest from reference TRBV7-7 and TRBJ1-2 gives the full variable domain: GAGVSQSPRYKVTKRGQDVTLRCDPISSHATLYWYQQALGQGPEFLTYFNYEAQPDKSGLPSDRFSAERPEGSISTLTIQRTEQRDSAMYRCASSLPYRRVAFGSGTRLTVV.

This clonotype was detected only a few times. A much larger clone sits a single nucleotide away, making a read error possible. This chain links TRBV20-1 with TRBJ2-7; D remains unclear. Germline V gene sequence: CDR1 DFQATT, CDR2 SNEGSKA (reference sequence). Trimming left V 3 bases short and J 7 bases short, with 22 bases between. The length of the CDR3 is 15 residues. The CDR3 loop reads CSARALDQVPGEQYF. DNA of the CDR3: TGCAGTGCTAGGGCACTTGACCAGGTGCCCGGGGAGCAGTACTTC.

This clonotype was detected ten times or more. This chain connects TRBV7-9 to TRBJ1-5; a weak D match, TRBD1 (5 bases). Trimming shortened V by 4 bases and J by 6 bases, and 10 bases separated the two germline ends. There are 13 residues in the CDR3. Germline CDR1 reads SEHNR; CDR2 reads FQNEAQ (reference sequence). The CDR3 sequence: CASSWGEAQPQHF. The CDR3 coding sequence is TGTGCCAGCAGCTGGGGGGAGGCTCAGCCCCAGCATTTT.

This clonotype was counted at least ten times. The DNA of the CDR3 is TGTGCCAGCAGCCAATACCAGCAAGAGACCCAGTACTTC. Translation gives CASSQYQQETQYF. This sequence joins TRBV14 and TRBJ2-5, with D unclear. Germline lookup yields CDR1 SGHDN and CDR2 FVKESK. Trimming shortened V by 2 bases and J by 2 bases, and 6 bases separated the two germline ends. The CDR3 runs to 13 residues.

This sequence joins TRBV12-3 or TRBV12-4 and TRBJ2-3, with 8 bases fitting TRBD2. The CDR3 is 13 residues long. J was trimmed by 11 bases and V by 6 bases; bases with no gene match: 10. The CDR3 DNA reads TGTGCCAGCAGAGCGGGAGAGAGCAATGAGCAGTATTTT. It encodes CASRAGESNEQYF.

In this sample, this clonotype turned up many times. The rearrangement links TRBV2 to TRBJ1-2, with TRBD1 matching over 8 bases. The J segment lost 4 bases and the V segment lost 8 bases, leaving 6 bases of the junction unmatched. Looked up from germline, CDR1 is SNHLY and CDR2 is FYNNEI. The CDR3 covers 13 residues. The CDR3 region is CASVTGAIYGYTF. CDR3 in DNA: TGTGCCAGCGTGACAGGGGCCATCTATGGCTACACCTTC.

Of note for this clonotype: Compared with germline, one end of the junction differs, possibly owing to a read error. The CDR3 region has the DNA TGTGCCAGCAGTCACTCAGGGGGAACTAATGAAAAACTGTTTTTT. Amino acids: CASSHSGGTNEKLFF. The chain is built from TRBV6-6 and TRBJ1-4, with TRBD1 matching 7 bases. This CDR3 has 15 residues. Germline V gene sequence: CDR1 MNHNY, CDR2 SVGAGI (reference sequence).

This chain links TRBV5-1 with TRBJ2-5, with 8 bases fitting TRBD2. V shed 5 bases, J shed 4 bases, and the junction held 10 bases outside the gene matches. The CDR3 is made up of 15 amino acids. Germline assignment: CDR1 SGHRS and CDR2 YFSETQ. The CDR3 loop reads CASSRGVAGLETQYF. CDR3 nucleotides: TGCGCCAGCAGTCGTGGGGTAGCGGGGTTAGAGACCCAGTACTTC.

To note about this clonotype: It may be a read error: a sequence one base away is much more abundant. The chain carries TRBV6-1 and TRBJ1-2, with 8 bases that match TRBD1. V trimming: 5 bases; J trimming: 7 bases; junction bases outside the gene matches: 15. The germline V gene has CDR1 MNHNS and CDR2 SASEGT. The CDR3 length is 16 residues. CDR3 sequence reads: CASSPFLDRGGVGYTF. The CDR3 DNA reads TGTGCCAGCAGTCCTTTCCTCGACAGGGGCGGTGTTGGCTACACCTTC.

This clonotype was picked up many times. The chain has TRBV19 and TRBJ1-5; 7 nucleotides agree with TRBD1. Germline assignment: CDR1 LNHDA and CDR2 SQIVND (reference sequence). With 7 bases clipped from V and 4 bases from J, the junction kept 10 bases outside the gene matches. CDR3 length equals 15 residues. Written as DNA, the CDR3 is TGTGCCAGTATCCCACAGGGGTCCCTAAATCAGCCCCAGCATTTT. It translates to CASIPQGSLNQPQHF. The whole variable domain, filled in from reference TRBV19 and TRBJ1-5, reads DGGITQSPKYLFRKEGQNVTLSCEQNLNHDAMYWYRQDPGQGLRLIYYSQIVNDFQKGDIAEGYSVSREKKESFPLTVTSAQKNPTAFYLCASIPQGSLNQPQHFGDGTRLSIL.

This clonotype was seen more than once but under ten times. Possible read error: a much larger clone is one base away. The chain couples TRBV6-6 to TRBJ1-2; D is unresolved. The V and J ends lost 5 bases and 5 bases respectively, with 21 bases between them. Looked up from germline, CDR1 is MNHNY and CDR2 is SVGAGI (reference sequence). The CDR3 sequence is 16 residues long. CDR3 in amino acids: CASSLPGPVGLYGYTF. As DNA, the CDR3 is TGTGCCAGCAGTCTCCCAGGACCCGTAGGATTATATGGCTACACCTTC.

This clonotype was detected ten times or more. This chain joins TRBV12-3 or TRBV12-4 and TRBJ2-3, with D uncertain. This CDR3 contains 12 residues. The V and J ends lost 0 bases and 5 bases respectively, with 3 bases between them. The CDR3 nucleotides are TGTGCCAGCAGTTTAGCGGTAGATACGCAGTATTTT. Its protein product is CASSLAVDTQYF.

Many counts were recorded for this clonotype. The rearrangement links TRBV24-1 to TRBJ2-2; 8 nucleotides line up with TRBD2. Germline CDR1 is KGHDR and CDR2 is SFDVKD. CDR3 size: 16 residues. J was trimmed by 2 bases and V by 2 bases; bases with no gene match: 3. The CDR3 is CATSDSGGPNTGELFF. The CDR3 DNA reads as TGTGCCACCAGTGATTCGGGGGGGCCAAACACCGGGGAGCTGTTTTTT.

The V call is TRBV19, the J call TRBJ2-2, with TRBD2 matching 8 bases. The trim removed 7 bases at V and 4 bases at J, leaving 17 bases unmatched. The CDR3 loop spans 18 amino acids. The germline gives CDR1 LNHDA, CDR2 SQIVND (reference sequence). The CDR3 DNA follows: TGTGCCAGTACTATGGGGGGAACTAGCGGCAGATTCACCGGGGAGCTGTTTTTT. Its translation: CASTMGGTSGRFTGELFF.

The chain links TRBV10-3 to TRBJ2-7; no firm D call. This CDR3 comprises 14 residues. V was cut by 10 bases and J by 3 bases, with 19 bases left in between. CDR1 is ENHRY, CDR2 SYGVKD, per germline. The CDR3 here is CASRENAPSYEQYF. The CDR3 DNA sequence: TGTGCCAGCAGAGAGAATGCCCCTAGCTACGAGCAGTACTTC.

The CDR3 reads CASSQSRYASFVYEQYF. CDR3 DNA sequence: TGTGCCAGCAGCCAAAGCCGTTATGCCTCTTTTGTGTACGAGCAGTACTTC. The chain carries TRBV27 and TRBJ2-7; D remains ambiguous. Trimming left V 6 bases short and J 4 bases short, with 25 bases between. This CDR3 comprises 17 residues. Germline V gene data show CDR1 as MNHEY and CDR2 as SMNVEV (reference sequence).

This clonotype showed up many times. The chain combines TRBV11-3 with TRBJ2-2, with D tentatively TRBD2 (6 bases). V was clipped by 5 bases and J by 2 bases, with 24 bases between them. Germline V gene data show CDR1 as SGHNT and CDR2 as YENEEA. The CDR3 loop spans 19 amino acids. DNA for the CDR3: TGTGCCAGCAGCCCCTCGGGGGAGAGCGGGCGCGTCAACACCGGGGAGCTGTTTTTT. This codes for CASSPSGESGRVNTGELFF.

Turning to this clonotype: This CDR3 is missing its conserved last phenylalanine or tryptophan, likely due to a read error. CDR3 region: CSARDSSGANKNIQYL. For the CDR3, the DNA is TGCAGTGCTAGGGACTCTAGCGGAGCGAACAAAAACATTCAGTACCTC. This chain links TRBV20-1 with TRBJ2-4; 7 bases are a match to TRBD2. The CDR3 length is 16 residues. Germline trimming cut 3 bases from V and 3 bases from J; bases unmatched to any gene: 11. Germline values: CDR1 DFQATT, CDR2 SNEGSKA (reference sequence).

This clonotype was found many times. In DNA form, the CDR3 reads TGTGCCAGCAGCAAAGGCAGGGATCACTCTGGAAACACCATATATTTT. Protein sequence: CASSKGRDHSGNTIYF. This sequence joins TRBV7-8 and TRBJ1-3; maybe TRBD1 (5 bases). The CDR3 contains 16 residues. Trimming stripped 5 bases from V and 0 bases from J, with 14 bases between. Germline CDR1 SGHVS, CDR2 FQNEAQ.

Remarks on this clonotype: At one boundary the junction diverges from the germline segment, which might be a read error. The chain uses TRBV19 and TRBJ2-4; 9 positions match TRBD1. The CDR3 totals 17 residues. CDR1 is LNHDA and CDR2 is SQIVND in the germline V gene (reference sequence). CDR3 loop: CASSNRDRDQRKNIQSF. CDR3 sequence (DNA): TGTGCCAGTAGTAACCGGGACAGGGACCAACGTAAAAACATTCAGTCCTTC.

This clonotype was observed many times. The gene calls are TRBV20-1 and TRBJ2-1; 13 bases match TRBD2. Looked up from germline, CDR1 is DFQATT and CDR2 is SNEGSKA (reference sequence). The trim removed 5 bases at V and 5 bases at J, leaving 6 bases unmatched. The CDR3 is made up of 15 amino acids. CDR3 region: CSAGLAGEFDNEQFF. CDR3 sequence (DNA): TGCAGTGCTGGACTAGCGGGAGAATTCGACAATGAGCAGTTCTTC.

This clonotype was seen at least ten times. The gene calls are TRBV30 and TRBJ1-6; no clear D. CDR3 size: 14 residues. Trimming cost V 3 bases and J 10 bases, with 16 bases left between them. Germline V gene lookup returns CDR1 GTSNPN and CDR2 SVGIG (reference sequence). The CDR3, as DNA: TGTGCCTGGAGGGGTTCGGGCCTAGAATCACCCCTCCACTTT. It specifies CAWRGSGLESPLHF.

The table lists this clonotype with many counts. This rearrangement joins TRBV12-3 or TRBV12-4 to TRBJ1-2; D call uncertain. This CDR3 region has 13 residues. Between the trimmed V and J ends, which lost 2 bases and 6 bases, there was a span of 10 bases. The CDR3 protein is CASSLLRIDGYTF. The CDR3 bases are TGTGCCAGCAGTTTATTGCGGATAGATGGCTACACCTTC.

This clonotype was picked up many times. This sequence joins TRBV7-2 and TRBJ2-3; 8 bases map to TRBD1. After removal of 7 bases from V and 6 bases from J, the junction contained 6 bases not matched to a gene. This CDR3 spans 13 amino acids. Germline V lookup: CDR1 SGHTA, CDR2 FQGNSA. The CDR3 protein is CASIADRADTQYF. The CDR3 DNA sequence: TGTGCCAGCATCGCGGACAGGGCCGATACGCAGTATTTT.